Following are 18 T cell receptor beta chains from one sample sequenced in a study of metastatic and nonmetastatic thyroid tumors. Thyroid surgery had not been preceded by any treatment in any patient. Via MiXCR, TCRdb re-called the PCR reads. This repertoire shows just under 45,000 clones, about 3.3% found once; its top ten account for approximately 10%. The sample was blood. The receptors were gathered from a female donor with papillary thyroid cancer or a benign thyroid nodule (not recorded which). Some clones in this sample may be carry-over from other donors' samples.

This clone has just a few counts. The chain couples TRBV5-1 to TRBJ2-1, with 7 bases aligning to TRBD2. The trim removed 3 bases at V and 6 bases at J, leaving 12 bases unmatched. The germline CDR1 and CDR2 sequences are SGHRS and YFSETQ. There are 16 residues in the CDR3. CDR3 DNA sequence: TGCGCCAGCAGCTATTCCGGGACTAACGGGATCAATGAGCAGTTCTTC. It yields the protein CASSYSGTNGINEQFF.

A remark on this clone: Possible read error: a much larger clone is one base away. The rearrangement links TRBV6-1 to TRBJ2-2, with D possibly TRBD2 on 6 matching bases. V lost 6 bases and J 9 bases, leaving 14 bases between the germline ends. The CDR3 consists of 13 residues. The germline V gene encodes CDR1 MNHNS and CDR2 SASEGT. Here the CDR3 DNA reads TGTGCCAGCAGCGGGAGAAGGGGCTGGGAGCTGTTTTTT. Its translation: CASSGRRGWELFF.

This clone was seen ten or more times. Possible read error: a much larger clone is one base away. Distinct nucleotide sequences in the sample also encode this CDR3. This rearrangement joins TRBV14 to TRBJ2-1; D is unclear. Trimming took off 3 bases at V and 10 bases at J, with 19 bases between the two ends. Germline V gives CDR1 SGHDN, CDR2 FVKESK. The CDR3 loop spans 15 amino acids. The CDR3 nucleotides read TGTGCCAGCAGCCACCACACGGCTTCAACAATCGAGCAGTTCTTC. It yields the protein CASSHHTASTIEQFF. The whole variable domain, filled in from reference TRBV14 and TRBJ2-1, reads EAGVTQFPSHSVIEKGQTVTLRCDPISGHDNLYWYRRVMGKEIKFLLHFVKESKQDESGMPNNRFLAERTGGTYSTLKVQPAELEDSGVYFCASSHHTASTIEQFFGPGTRLTVL.

This clone was counted many times. The rearrangement links TRBV11-1 to TRBJ2-3; 7 bases line up with TRBD1. Germline V CDR1 and CDR2: SGHAT, FQDESV (reference sequence). The V gene end was trimmed by 6 bases and the J gene end by 5 bases; junction bases not matched to a gene: 5. The CDR3 runs 13 residues. The CDR3 DNA reads TGTGCCAGCAGTCAGGGGGTGAAAGATACGCAGTATTTT. It encodes CASSQGVKDTQYF.

Ten or more counts support this clone. The chain has TRBV7-3 and TRBJ1-2; D may be TRBD1 (6 bases). The CDR3 runs 12 residues. Looked up from germline, CDR1 is SGHTA and CDR2 is FQGTGA. The CDR3 protein is CGKGGVNYGYTF. The DNA of the CDR3 is TGTGGTAAGGGGGGGGTTAACTATGGCTACACCTTC. The complete variable domain, with remaining parts taken from reference TRBV7-3 and TRBJ1-2, reads GAGVSQTPSNKVTEKGKYVELRCDPISGHTALYWYRQSLGQGPEFLIYFQGTGAADDSGLPNDRFFAVRPEGSVSTLKIQRTERGDSAVYLCGKGGVNYGYTFGSGTRLTVV.

The V call is TRBV12-3 or TRBV12-4, the J call TRBJ2-1; 7 nucleotides agree with TRBD1. The trim removed 10 bases at V and 3 bases at J, leaving 9 bases unmatched. This CDR3 comprises 14 residues. CDR3 nucleotides: TGTGCCACAATTCCCGGGACAGACTACAATGAGCAGTTCTTC. As protein: CATIPGTDYNEQFF.

For this clone: One end of the junction is discordant with germline, which a read error may explain. This chain links TRBV7-8 with TRBJ1-4, with 9 bases fitting TRBD1. The germline CDR1 and CDR2 sequences are SGHVS and FQNEAQ. The CDR3 covers 12 residues. CDR3 in DNA: TGTGCCAGCAGTCAATCGGACAGGGGATTGGTTTTT. Translation gives CASSQSDRGLVF.

The chain is built from TRBV29-1 and TRBJ2-1; D might be TRBD1 (6 bases). The CDR3 loop spans 12 amino acids. Between the trimmed V and J ends, which lost 7 bases and 3 bases, there was a span of 10 bases. The germline gives CDR1 SQVTM, CDR2 ANQGSEA. CDR3 nucleotide sequence: TGCAGCGCTGGGGGCAGCTACAATGAGCAGTTCTTC. Encoded protein: CSAGGSYNEQFF.

This clone was seen only a few times. This chain connects TRBV15 to TRBJ1-5; D remains ambiguous. The CDR3 extends over 12 amino acids. V gave up 0 bases and J gave up 7 bases, with 4 bases separating them. Germline CDR1 reads LNHNV; CDR2 reads YYDKDF (reference sequence). The CDR3 here is CATSRDWQPQHF. In nucleotides, the CDR3 is TGTGCCACCAGCAGAGATTGGCAGCCCCAGCATTTT.

The CDR3 region is CASSGTGNTDTQYF. The CDR3 DNA follows: TGTGCCAGCAGTGGGACAGGGAACACAGATACGCAGTATTTT. The chain carries TRBV28 and TRBJ2-3; 9 nucleotides align to TRBD1. This CDR3 contains 14 residues. The V gene's germline CDR1 is MDHEN and CDR2 SYDVKM. The trim removed 5 bases at V and 2 bases at J, leaving 2 bases unmatched. Full variable domain (outside the CDR3, taken from reference TRBV28 and TRBJ2-3): DVKVTQSSRYLVKRTGEKVFLECVQDMDHENMFWYRQDPGLGLRLIYFSYDVKMKEKGDIPEGYSVSREKKERFSLILESASTNQTSMYLCASSGTGNTDTQYFGPGTRLTVL.

This clone came up many times. The chain employs TRBV2 and TRBJ2-1; 7 nucleotides agree with TRBD2. The germline CDR1 and CDR2 sequences are SNHLY and FYNNEI. The CDR3 runs 14 residues. V trimming: 7 bases; J trimming: 2 bases; junction bases outside the gene matches: 5. For the CDR3, the DNA is TGTGCCAGCACTAGCGGACCGACCTACAATGAGCAGTTCTTC. Translated, it gives CASTSGPTYNEQFF.

V usage is TRBV6-1 and J usage is TRBJ2-5, with 7 positions matching TRBD1. From germline, CDR1 is MNHNS and CDR2 SASEGT. J lost 5 bases, V lost 3 bases, and 12 bases had no gene match. This CDR3 region has 16 residues. CDR3: CASSDNTGVGSETQYF. For the CDR3, the DNA is TGTGCCAGCAGTGACAACACAGGGGTGGGCTCGGAGACCCAGTACTTC.

J is TRBJ2-5 and V is TRBV20-1; possibly TRBD2 for D (5 bases). The V end was cut by 6 bases, the J end by 2 bases, with 13 bases between. This CDR3 is 13 amino acids long. Germline lookup yields CDR1 DFQATT and CDR2 SNEGSKA (reference sequence). CDR3 protein: CSAEGWEQETQYF. The CDR3 DNA follows: TGCAGTGCAGAGGGATGGGAACAAGAGACCCAGTACTTC.

The chain has TRBV2 and TRBJ2-5, with no clear D. CDR3 length: 9 amino acids. The germline V and J ends were trimmed by 8 bases and 5 bases, with 3 bases remaining between them. The germline gives CDR1 SNHLY, CDR2 FYNNEI. CDR3 protein: CASGETQYF. CDR3 DNA sequence: TGTGCCAGCGGGGAGACCCAGTACTTC.

This clone was seen repeatedly, ten times or more. This chain connects TRBV9 to TRBJ2-3; TRBD2 agrees at 7 bases. Germline loops: CDR1 SGDLS, CDR2 YYNGEE. The CDR3 runs 15 residues. The junction had 6 bases not matched to a gene; V was cut back by 0 bases and J by 5 bases. The DNA for the CDR3 is TGTGCCAGCAGCGTAGGTAGCGGGTTGGAAGATACGCAGTATTTT. This gives the protein CASSVGSGLEDTQYF.

By share of the sample, this clone is medium-sized. V gene TRBV4-2 combines with J gene TRBJ2-2; TRBD1 might be the D (5 bases). V lost 0 bases and J lost 6, with 8 bases in between. CDR1 and CDR2 (germline): LGHNA, YNFKEQ. The CDR3 is 14 amino acids. The CDR3 DNA sequence: TGTGCCAGCAGCCAAGAAATCAGGGCCGGGGAGCTGTTTTTT. Translated, it gives CASSQEIRAGELFF.

This clone was recorded at least ten times. The chain joins TRBV29-1 to TRBJ1-4; 10 bases line up with TRBD1. CDR3 length equals 12 residues. Germline trimming cut 7 bases from V and 7 bases from J; bases unmatched to any gene: 3. Germline V gene lookup returns CDR1 SQVTM and CDR2 ANQGSEA. CDR3 coding DNA: TGCAGCGCTTGGACAGGGGGTGAAAAACTGTTTTTT. Translated, it gives CSAWTGGEKLFF.

Turning to this clone: Because the CDR3's place on the DNA is in doubt, the DNA is left out and the CDR3 is given as listed by TCRdb. V and J are TRBV30 and TRBJ2-2; TRBD2, as called in the table, went unchecked against the DNA. The CDR3 comprises 20 residues, both ends counted. Germline CDR1 GTSNPN, CDR2 SVGIG (reference sequence). The CDR3 is CAWSPREGGRLHLRFGELFF.